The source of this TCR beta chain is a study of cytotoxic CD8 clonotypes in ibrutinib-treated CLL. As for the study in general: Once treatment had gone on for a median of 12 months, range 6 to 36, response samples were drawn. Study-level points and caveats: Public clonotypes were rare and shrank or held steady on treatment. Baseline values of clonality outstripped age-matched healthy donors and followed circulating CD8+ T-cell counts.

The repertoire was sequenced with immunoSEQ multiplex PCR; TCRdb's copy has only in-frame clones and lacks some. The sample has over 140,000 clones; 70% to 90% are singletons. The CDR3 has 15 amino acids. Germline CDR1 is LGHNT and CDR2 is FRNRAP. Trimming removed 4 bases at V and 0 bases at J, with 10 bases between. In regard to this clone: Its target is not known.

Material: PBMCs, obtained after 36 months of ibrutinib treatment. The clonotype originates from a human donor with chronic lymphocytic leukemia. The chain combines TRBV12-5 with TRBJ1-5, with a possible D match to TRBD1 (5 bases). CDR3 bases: TGTGCTAGTGGTTCCGGACATCTTAGCAATCAGCCCCAGCATTTT. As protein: CASGSGHLSNQPQHF.